The subject of this entry is one T cell receptor (beta chain). CDR3 size: 15 residues. After removal of 2 bases from V and 6 bases from J, the junction contained 8 bases not matched to a gene. Germline CDR1 reads LNHDA; CDR2 reads SQIVND (reference sequence). Here immunoSEQ multiplex PCR was the method, and the copy in TCRdb shows in-frame clones only, minus some. This table has 40,000 or so clones, about 92% appearing once. The data were obtained in a study of T cell changes during pregnancy in multiple sclerosis. This TCR derives from a female donor with multiple sclerosis, enrolled in a pregnancy study. Source: CD8+ T cells from peripheral blood mononuclear cells, taken in the first trimester of pregnancy. This chain uses TRBV19 with TRBJ1-1, with 8 bases that match TRBD1. CDR3 region: CASSIRAGGWPEAFF. CDR3 in DNA: TGTGCCAGTAGTATAAGAGCAGGGGGCTGGCCTGAAGCTTTCTTT.